Listed below are T cell receptor beta chains from one sample, sequenced in a study of blood T cell repertoires in COVID-19. Some clones are missing from TCRdb's copy, which holds only in-frame ones; the method was immunoSEQ multiplex PCR. The sample includes under 200,000 clones, around 90% of them seen just once. The sample consisted of peripheral blood. Receptors were obtained from a man aged 50 to 60 with acute or convalescent COVID-19. Both conserved end residues are part of each CDR3. D genes are given only for firm matches.

v_gene	d_gene	j_gene	len	CDR3aa	CDR3nt
TRBV28	TRBD2	TRBJ2-5	15	CASSFLAGGQETQYF	TGTGCCAGCAGTTTCTTAGCGGGGGGACAAGAGACCCAGTACTTC
TRBV30	NA	TRBJ2-3	14	CAWTPGLSTDTQYF	TGTGCCTGGACTCCGGGACTTAGCACAGATACGCAGTATTTT
TRBV5-1	TRBD2	TRBJ2-3	14	CASSWDYHLDTQYF	TGCGCCAGCAGCTGGGACTACCATTTAGATACGCAGTATTTT
TRBV6-5	NA	TRBJ1-1	14	CASSYSGLGTEAFF	TGTGCCAGCAGTTATTCAGGGTTGGGGACTGAAGCTTTCTTT
TRBV2	NA	TRBJ1-2	12	CANGGGGYGYTF	TGTGCCAACGGTGGGGGAGGCTATGGCTACACCTTC
TRBV7-3	NA	TRBJ2-2	17	CASSLSSGGSVTGELFF	TGTGCCAGCAGCTTATCTTCAGGAGGGTCTGTTACCGGGGAGCTGTTTTTT
TRBV7-2	NA	TRBJ2-1	15	CASSQGGINPNEQFF	TGTGCCAGCAGCCAAGGAGGTATTAATCCCAATGAGCAGTTCTTC
TRBV21-1	NA	TRBJ1-2	16	CASSMTGILPSYGYTF	TGTGCCAGCAGCATGACAGGGATCCTTCCTAGCTATGGCTACACCTTC
TRBV27	TRBD2	TRBJ2-7	16	CASSLGTSGPSYEQYF	TGTGCCAGCAGTCTCGGGACTAGCGGGCCCTCCTACGAGCAGTACTTC
TRBV6-5	NA	TRBJ2-5	15	CASSAVTGYQETQYF	TGTGCCAGTTCCGCCGTGACGGGGTACCAAGAGACCCAGTACTTC
TRBV19	TRBD2	TRBJ2-1	15	CASRRTSGNYNEQFF	TGTGCCAGTAGGAGGACTAGCGGGAACTACAATGAGCAGTTCTTC
TRBV5-1	TRBD1	TRBJ2-6	18	CASSRGQGGFAGANVLTF	TGCGCCAGCAGCAGGGGACAGGGAGGATTTGCTGGGGCCAACGTCCTGACTTTC
TRBV10-2	TRBD2	TRBJ2-5	14	CASTGGRASETQYF	TGCGCCAGCACCGGCGGGAGGGCCTCTGAGACCCAGTACTTC
TRBV28	TRBD2	TRBJ2-6	15	CASSSRGAGANVLTF	TGTGCCAGCAGTTCGCGGGGGGCGGGGGCCAACGTCCTGACTTTC
TRBV13	NA	TRBJ2-7	15	CASSPPLGSSYEQYF	TGTGCCAGCAGCCCGCCCTTGGGGAGCTCCTACGAGCAGTACTTC
TRBV28	NA	TRBJ1-2	14	CASTLTGANYDYTF	TGTGCCAGCACCTTAACAGGCGCTAACTATGACTACACCTTC
TRBV10-3	NA	TRBJ1-5	15	CAISGAGVGNQPQHF	TGTGCCATCAGTGGAGCAGGGGTCGGCAATCAGCCCCAGCATTTT
TRBV28	NA	TRBJ2-7	12	CASSFRRGEQYF	TGTGCCAGCAGTTTTCGAAGGGGCGAGCAGTACTTC
TRBV19	NA	TRBJ2-1	13	CASRGSRENEQFF	TGTGCCAGCAGGGGATCGCGGGAGAATGAGCAGTTCTTC
TRBV18	TRBD1	TRBJ1-1	14	CASSPQSGTDEAFF	TGTGCCAGCTCTCCCCAGAGTGGGACAGATGAAGCTTTCTTT